A selection of T cell receptor beta chains follows, all from one sample in a study of T cell changes during pregnancy in multiple sclerosis. Clones were read by immunoSEQ multiplex PCR, and TCRdb kept only the in-frame ones, dropping some. The sample shows about 70,000 clones, approximately 91% of them seen only once. Sequencing was performed on CD4+ T cells from peripheral blood mononuclear cells, taken after pregnancy. These receptors were obtained from a female donor with multiple sclerosis, enrolled in a pregnancy study. CDR3s include the opening cysteine and the closing phenylalanine or tryptophan. D genes are given only for firm matches. Size is omitted from some rows. Given values are once, few, many or a class for expanded clones.

TRBJ2-3 TRBV5-1 - - TGCGCCAGCGGCGCCGGGGGCACAGATACGCAGTATTTT CASGAGGTDTQYF
TRBJ1-4 TRBV10-3 few - TGTGCCATCAGTGAGTCGAGGGACGGGGGGAAACTGTTTTTT CAISESRDGGKLFF
TRBJ1-2 TRBV6-1 - - TGTGCCAGCAGTGAAGCACTTTTATATGGCTACACCTTC CASSEALLYGYTF
TRBJ1-5 TRBV18 - TRBD1 TGTGCCAGCTCACGGGACAGGCGGATGGGGCCCCAGCATTTT CASSRDRRMGPQHF
TRBJ1-5 TRBV7-9 - - TGTGCCAGCAGCTTAGGGGACACGCGCAATCAGCCCCAGCATTTT CASSLGDTRNQPQHF
TRBJ2-3 TRBV5-1 - TRBD1 TGCGCCAGCAGCTTGGATACAGGGGAGCCAGATACGCAGTATTTT CASSLDTGEPDTQYF
TRBJ2-7 TRBV19 once - TGTGCCAGTAGTATATATGGACAGACCTACGAGCAGTACTTC CASSIYGQTYEQYF
TRBJ1-1 TRBV5-1 - - TGCGCCAGCAGCATCGGGATGAACACTGAAGCTTTCTTT CASSIGMNTEAFF
TRBJ2-7 TRBV11-1 - TRBD2 TGTGCCAGCAGCTGGACTAGCGGGAGTTACGAGCAGTACTTC CASSWTSGSYEQYF
TRBJ1-3 TRBV7-9 - - TGTGCCAGCAGCTTAACAATGTCTGGAAACACCATATATTTT CASSLTMSGNTIYF
TRBJ2-3 TRBV10-1 few - TGCGCCAGCAGTGAGCGCGGGCCCACAGATACGCAGTATTTT CASSERGPTDTQYF
TRBJ1-2 TRBV12-5 - TRBD1 TGTGCTAGTGGTTTGGCCCGGGGACAGGGGGAATCCTACTATGGCTACACCTTC CASGLARGQGESYYGYTF
TRBJ1-4 TRBV7-9 - - TGTGCCAGCAGCCTGGAGGAAGGCAGGAGGAATGAAAAACTGTTTTTT CASSLEEGRRNEKLFF
TRBJ1-1 TRBV19 - TRBD1 TGTGCCAGTGGGAAAAAGGGGGCGAGCACTGAAGCTTTCTTT CASGKKGASTEAFF
TRBJ1-1 TRBV7-9 - - TGTGCCAGCAGCTTGGCCGTGGGGGCAGTCTCCACTGAAGCTTTCTTT CASSLAVGAVSTEAFF
TRBJ2-3 TRBV5-6 - - TGTGCCAGCAGCTTTAACGGGGGGCGAGCAGATACGCAGTATTTT CASSFNGGRADTQYF
TRBJ2-3 TRBV7-6 - TRBD1 TGTGCCAGCAGGAAGGACAGGGGCGAAACAGATACGCAGTATTTT CASRKDRGETDTQYF
TRBJ2-7 TRBV2 - - TGTGCCAGCAGCCGTGGGGGGACTTCCTACGAGCAGTACTTC CASSRGGTSYEQYF
TRBJ2-5 TRBV6-1 - - TGTGCCAGCAGTGCTCGACAACGCCAAGAGACCCAGTACTTC CASSARQRQETQYF
TRBJ2-7 TRBV11-2 - - TGTGCCAGCAGCTTAGGGTTTCGGCAGGTTACCTACGAGCAGTACTTC CASSLGFRQVTYEQYF
TRBJ1-5 TRBV30 few - TGTGCCTGGAGTGTAGAGGGTACGCAGCCCCAGCATTTT CAWSVEGTQPQHF
TRBJ1-1 TRBV9 - - TGTGCCAGCAGCGCAGCCTATGGGCCCTTGAACACTGAAGCTTTCTTT CASSAAYGPLNTEAFF
TRBJ1-1 TRBV2 - TRBD1 TGTGCCAGCAGTCCGACAGGGTTTTATACTGAAGCTTTCTTT CASSPTGFYTEAFF
TRBJ2-3 TRBV14 - - TGTGCCAGCAGCCAATGGAGGTCTGGGACAGATACGCAGTATTTT CASSQWRSGTDTQYF
TRBJ1-6 TRBV6-1 - TRBD1 TGTGCCAGCAGTTCCGGGACAGCTACCTCACCCCTCCACTTT CASSSGTATSPLHF
TRBJ1-4 TRBV19 - TRBD1 TGTGCCAGTAGTATCGGACAGGGGGATGGTGAAAAACTGTTTTTT CASSIGQGDGEKLFF
TRBJ2-7 TRBV2 - - TGTGCCAGCACCAAGGACAGTAAAAACTACGAGCAGTACTTC CASTKDSKNYEQYF
TRBJ1-2 TRBV5-6 - - TGTGCCAGCAGCTGGAACGTCAACTCGCCCGTAGACAACACCTTC CASSWNVNSPVDNTF